One and the same sample provided the 30 T cell receptor beta chains below, sequenced in a study of brain T cells in children with intractable seizures. The sequenced cases were selected for having the highest brain T cell transcript signatures. Clones were read by immunoSEQ multiplex PCR, and TCRdb kept only the in-frame ones, dropping some. This sample yields fewer than 9,500 clones, of which roughly four fifths are seen a single time; about 9% belongs to the top ten. The sample consisted of resected brain tissue, taken at surgery. These receptors were collected from a boy under two years old with tuberous sclerosis and intractable seizures.

V is TRBV29-1 and J is TRBJ1-1, with a weak D call TRBD1 (6 bases). V lost 6 bases to trimming and J lost 6 bases, with 17 bases between them. The CDR3 extends over 13 amino acids. The V gene's germline CDR1 is SQVTM and CDR2 ANQGSEA. The CDR3, as DNA: TGCAGCGTCAACAGGGCAGGGAGCTCTGAAGCTTTCTTT. Protein: CSVNRAGSSEAFF.

The rearrangement joins TRBV7-8 to TRBJ1-5; the D gene is possibly TRBD1 (6 bases). V shed 5 bases and J shed 6 bases, with 17 bases lying between them. Per germline, CDR1 SGHVS and CDR2 FQNEAQ. The CDR3 consists of 15 residues. This CDR3 reads CASSRGGGEGQPQHF. The CDR3 DNA follows: TGTGCCAGCAGCCGGGGCGGGGGCGAGGGTCAGCCCCAGCATTTT. Using reference TRBV7-8 and TRBJ1-5 for the parts outside the CDR3, the full variable domain is GAGVSQSPRYKVAKRGQDVALRCDPISGHVSLFWYQQALGQGPEFLTYFQNEAQLDKSGLPSDRFFAERPEGSVSTLKIQRTQQEDSAVYLCASSRGGGEGQPQHFGDGTRLSIL.

This clone was counted once. The J gene is TRBJ2-3, the V gene TRBV5-1; TRBD1 or TRBD2 may be the D gene (5 bases each). V was trimmed by 4 bases and J by 0 bases, leaving 15 bases between them. There are 16 residues in the CDR3. The germline V gene has CDR1 SGHRS and CDR2 YFSETQ. The CDR3 here is CASSRGSGTSTDTQYF. The CDR3 nucleotides read TGCGCCAGCAGCCGAGGGTCGGGGACGAGCACAGATACGCAGTATTTT.

This clone is termed large. J is TRBJ1-2 and V is TRBV9, with D possibly TRBD1 on 5 matching bases. V lost 0 bases, J lost 5 bases, and 5 bases lay in between. The length of the CDR3 is 12 residues. From germline, CDR1 is SGDLS and CDR2 YYNGEE. As DNA, the CDR3 is TGTGCCAGCAGCGTAGCAGGGTATGGCTACACCTTC. This encodes CASSVAGYGYTF.

The V and J genes are TRBV11-3 and TRBJ1-5; D is undetermined. The CDR3 loop spans 13 amino acids. Germline assignment: CDR1 SGHNT and CDR2 YENEEA. With 1 base removed from V and 4 bases from J, the gap between germline ends came to 5 bases. The CDR3 region is CASSLAGNQPQHF. The CDR3 nucleotides are TGTGCCAGCAGCTTAGCAGGAAATCAGCCCCAGCATTTT.

This chain joins TRBV7-3 and TRBJ1-1, with D possibly being TRBD1 (6 bases). V lost 1 base and J lost 1, with 13 bases in between. The germline gives CDR1 SGHTA, CDR2 FQGTGA. This CDR3 region has 16 residues. The CDR3 DNA sequence: TGTGCCAGCAGCTTAAAGGGGGGGAGGCAGAACACTGAAGCTTTCTTT. It translates to CASSLKGGRQNTEAFF. The whole variable domain, filled in from reference TRBV7-3 and TRBJ1-1, reads GAGVSQTPSNKVTEKGKYVELRCDPISGHTALYWYRQSLGQGPEFLIYFQGTGAADDSGLPNDRFFAVRPEGSVSTLKIQRTERGDSAVYLCASSLKGGRQNTEAFFGQGTRLTVV.

This clone was counted a few times. The chain is built from TRBV2 and TRBJ1-2; D unresolved. Germline assignment: CDR1 SNHLY and CDR2 FYNNEI. V dropped 7 bases and J dropped 2 bases, with 17 bases sitting between them. There are 15 residues in the CDR3. In nucleotides, the CDR3 is TGTGCCAGCACGAAACGTACACCTCCAAACTATGGCTACACCTTC. The encoded protein is CASTKRTPPNYGYTF.

This sequence joins TRBV27 and TRBJ1-2; 9 positions match TRBD1. The CDR3 is 15 amino acids. V lost 2 bases and J lost 8; bases outside the gene matches: 9. The V gene's germline CDR1 is MNHEY and CDR2 SMNVEV (reference sequence). In DNA, the CDR3 is TGTGCCAGCAGTTTACTAGGACAGGGGATTCGGGGCTACACCTTC. Translated, it gives CASSLLGQGIRGYTF.

This clone appeared a few times. The chain couples TRBV19 to TRBJ1-5; 8 bases agree with TRBD1. The CDR3 has 14 amino acids. With V trimmed by 8 bases and J by 6 bases, 9 bases remained unmatched. Germline CDR1 LNHDA, CDR2 SQIVND (reference sequence). CDR3 bases: TGTGCCAGTTTGGACAGGGAAGGTGGTCAGCCCCAGCATTTT. Translation: CASLDREGGQPQHF.

The chain links TRBV9 to TRBJ2-7; the match to TRBD2 covers 14 bases. The V and J ends lost 3 bases and 2 bases, in that order; junction bases with no gene match: 7. Germline CDR1 reads SGDLS; CDR2 reads YYNGEE. The CDR3 is 17 residues long. For the CDR3, the DNA is TGTGCCAGCAGCGCGTCCGGGACTAGCGGGAGAGCCTACGAGCAGTACTTC. Amino acid sequence: CASSASGTSGRAYEQYF.

The chain has TRBV7-3 and TRBJ2-3; 9 bases line up with TRBD2. Germline loops: CDR1 SGHTA, CDR2 FQGTGA. Unmatched junction bases numbered 3, after V lost 4 bases and J lost 4 bases. There are 14 residues in the CDR3. As DNA, the CDR3 is TGTGCCAGCAGCTATAGCGGGAGCGCAGATACGCAGTATTTT. Its protein product is CASSYSGSADTQYF.

This clone showed up just once. This chain connects TRBV6-2 or TRBV6-3 to TRBJ2-5; 7 bases line up with TRBD2. The CDR3 runs 14 residues. Trimming at V came to 0 bases and at J to 4 bases, leaving 2 bases not matched to a gene. The V gene's germline CDR1 is MNHEY and CDR2 SVGEGT. CDR3: CASSYSQRGETQYF. The CDR3 DNA sequence: TGTGCCAGCAGTTACTCGCAGCGGGGAGAGACCCAGTACTTC.

This rearrangement joins TRBV5-1 to TRBJ2-7; a weak D match, TRBD1 (5 bases). Germline CDR1 is SGHRS and CDR2 is YFSETQ. This CDR3 region has 13 residues. V gave up 4 bases and J gave up 3 bases, with 11 bases separating them. CDR3 protein: CASSLTGLYEQYF. CDR3 in DNA: TGCGCCAGCAGCCTCACAGGCCTCTACGAGCAGTACTTC. Full variable domain (rest looked up from reference TRBV5-1 and TRBJ2-7): KAGVTQTPRYLIKTRGQQVTLSCSPISGHRSVSWYQQTPGQGLQFLFEYFSETQRNKGNFPGRFSGRQFSNSRSEMNVSTLELGDSALYLCASSLTGLYEQYFGPGTRLTVT.

The V and J genes are TRBV5-4 and TRBJ2-7, with 8 nucleotides matching TRBD1. J was trimmed by 2 bases and V by 2 bases; bases with no gene match: 3. CDR1 and CDR2 from the germline V gene are SGHNT and YYREEE (reference sequence). There are 14 residues in the CDR3. Here the CDR3 DNA reads TGTGCCAGCAGCTTCGGGACAGGACCCTACGAGCAGTACTTC. Translating gives CASSFGTGPYEQYF.

The chain employs TRBV7-8 and TRBJ2-3, with TRBD1 as a possible D gene (6 bases). The CDR3 has 16 amino acids. The germline V and J ends were trimmed by 1 base and 0 bases, with 11 bases remaining between them. CDR1 SGHVS and CDR2 FQNEAQ come from the germline V gene. CDR3 coding DNA: TGTGCCAGCAGCTTAGAGCAGGGGCTTAGCACAGATACGCAGTATTTT. The encoded protein is CASSLEQGLSTDTQYF.

V is TRBV7-4 and J is TRBJ2-3; TRBD2 is a possible D gene (6 bases). The length of the CDR3 is 13 residues. CDR1 SGHVT and CDR2 SQSDAQ come from the germline V gene. Trimming took off 5 bases at V and 5 bases at J, with 11 bases between the two ends. CDR3 region: CASSLLAIDTQYF. CDR3 nucleotides: TGTGCCAGCAGCCTTCTAGCGATAGATACGCAGTATTTT.

The gene calls are TRBV6-6 and TRBJ1-2; D gene ambiguous. This CDR3 spans 11 amino acids. V lost 7 bases and J lost 8, with 11 bases in between. Germline V gene sequence: CDR1 MNHNY, CDR2 SVGAGI (reference sequence). For the CDR3, the DNA is TGTGCCAGCATGACGGTCGAAGGCTACACCTTC. It codes for CASMTVEGYTF.

The V call is TRBV12-3 or TRBV12-4, the J call TRBJ1-1; D ambiguous. Trimming took 7 bases from V and 7 from J, leaving 7 bases between them. This CDR3 spans 10 amino acids. This CDR3 is CASMGFEAFF. The CDR3 DNA sequence: TGTGCCAGCATGGGATTTGAAGCTTTCTTT.

V gene TRBV4-2 combines with J gene TRBJ2-2, with TRBD1 matching over 8 bases. The CDR3 extends over 15 amino acids. The ends lost 7 bases at V and 6 bases at J; junction bases unmatched: 10. Germline V gives CDR1 LGHNA, CDR2 YNFKEQ. Here the CDR3 reads CASTETGVGPGELFF. CDR3 DNA sequence: TGTGCCAGCACCGAGACAGGGGTTGGTCCCGGGGAGCTGTTTTTT.

The chain joins TRBV3-1 (or the pseudogene TRBV3-2) to TRBJ1-4; no definite D call. Trimming shortened V by 6 bases and J by 0 bases, and 14 bases separated the two germline ends. The germline CDR1 and CDR2 sequences are LGHDT and YNNKEL (reference sequence). This CDR3 is built from 16 residues. DNA for the CDR3: TGTGCCAGCAGTTTAAGGGCGCAAGCAACTAATGAAAAACTGTTTTTT. It yields the protein CASSLRAQATNEKLFF.

The chain has TRBV3-1 (or the pseudogene TRBV3-2) and TRBJ1-2; D might be TRBD1 (5 bases). Trimming removed 1 base at V and 0 bases at J, with 21 bases between. The germline V gene has CDR1 LGHDT and CDR2 YNNKEL (reference sequence). The CDR3 loop spans 19 amino acids. This CDR3 is CASSQVHPGGRKANYGYTF. In DNA form, the CDR3 reads TGTGCCAGCAGCCAAGTCCACCCGGGGGGACGGAAGGCTAACTATGGCTACACCTTC.

V and J are TRBV5-5 and TRBJ2-1; D remains ambiguous. Trimming removed 1 base from V and 7 bases from J, with 6 bases in between. Germline CDR1 and CDR2: SGHKS and YYEKEE (reference sequence). This CDR3 has 12 residues. In DNA, the CDR3 is TGTGCCAGCAGCTTGAGCTCTAATGAGCAGTTCTTC. This encodes CASSLSSNEQFF.

The rearrangement links TRBV13 to TRBJ1-2; possibly TRBD1 for D (5 bases). V dropped 5 bases and J dropped 8 bases, with 24 bases sitting between them. Germline-derived CDR1 and CDR2 are PRHDT and FYEKMQ (reference sequence). This CDR3 has 16 amino acids. This CDR3 is CASSVRGTLVLRGYTF. In DNA, the CDR3 is TGTGCCAGCAGCGTAAGAGGGACGTTAGTCCTTAGAGGCTACACCTTC.

CDR3 protein: CASTLEGQGVTNVLTF. The CDR3 DNA reads TGTGCCAGCACCCTTGAGGGACAGGGGGTTACCAACGTCCTGACTTTC. The chain combines TRBV6-6 with TRBJ2-6; 11 positions match TRBD1. The germline gives CDR1 MNHNY, CDR2 SVGAGI (reference sequence). After removal of 7 bases from V and 8 bases from J, the junction contained 10 bases not matched to a gene. The CDR3 contains 16 residues.

This chain links TRBV6-5 with TRBJ1-1; D is unresolved. Per the germline V gene, CDR1 is MNHEY and CDR2 is SVGAGI. The CDR3 totals 14 residues. V gave up 5 bases and J gave up 0 bases, with 10 bases separating them. CDR3 region: CASSRSFMNTEAFF. CDR3 in DNA: TGTGCCAGCAGTAGATCATTCATGAACACTGAAGCTTTCTTT.

V and J are TRBV6-6 and TRBJ1-3; 7 bases align to TRBD1. Trimming cost V 4 bases and J 0 bases; bases outside gene matches: 0. Germline V gene data show CDR1 as MNHNY and CDR2 as SVGAGI (reference sequence). This CDR3 contains 14 residues. The CDR3 spells CASSWDSSGNTIYF. The CDR3 DNA sequence: TGTGCCAGCAGTTGGGACAGCTCTGGAAACACCATATATTTT.

By share of the sample, this clone is medium-sized (0.01 to 0.1%). The CDR3 DNA sequence: TGCAGCGTGACGGGACTAGCCGTCTACGAGCAGTACTTC. The encoded protein is CSVTGLAVYEQYF. The V and J genes are TRBV29-1 and TRBJ2-7, with 9 bases aligning to TRBD2. V lost 6 bases to trimming and J lost 3 bases; unmatched junction nucleotides: 6. The germline V gene encodes CDR1 SQVTM and CDR2 ANQGSEA. The CDR3 extends over 13 amino acids.

This clone appeared once. This chain links TRBV18 with TRBJ1-5; TRBD1 agrees at 8 bases. The CDR3 has 16 residues. The V gene's germline CDR1 is KGHSH and CDR2 LQKENI. V lost 6 bases, J lost 1 base, and 8 bases stayed unmatched. As DNA, the CDR3 is TGTGCCAGCTCTTTGGACAGGGACGGAAGCAATCAGCCCCAGCATTTT. Protein: CASSLDRDGSNQPQHF. Full variable domain (outside the CDR3, taken from reference TRBV18 and TRBJ1-5): NAGVMQNPRHLVRRRGQEARLRCSPMKGHSHVYWYRQLPEEGLKFMVYLQKENIIDESGMPKERFSAEFPKEGPSILRIQQVVRGDSAAYFCASSLDRDGSNQPQHFGDGTRLSIL.

The chain employs TRBV5-1 and TRBJ1-4, with D perhaps TRBD1 (6 bases). Germline values: CDR1 SGHRS, CDR2 YFSETQ. Trimming stripped 0 bases from V and 8 bases from J, with 11 bases between. This CDR3 has 14 amino acids. The CDR3 loop reads CASSLAEGGEKLFF. For the CDR3, the DNA is TGCGCCAGCAGCTTGGCGGAAGGGGGGGAAAAACTGTTTTTT.

The V call is TRBV27, the J call TRBJ2-2; 7 bases match TRBD1. The CDR3 loop spans 15 amino acids. The V and J ends lost 9 bases and 6 bases, in that order; junction bases with no gene match: 13. Germline lookup yields CDR1 MNHEY and CDR2 SMNVEV (reference sequence). CDR3 in amino acids: CARGLRTGDPGELFF. The CDR3 region has the DNA TGTGCCAGGGGGCTACGAACAGGGGATCCCGGGGAGCTGTTTTTT.